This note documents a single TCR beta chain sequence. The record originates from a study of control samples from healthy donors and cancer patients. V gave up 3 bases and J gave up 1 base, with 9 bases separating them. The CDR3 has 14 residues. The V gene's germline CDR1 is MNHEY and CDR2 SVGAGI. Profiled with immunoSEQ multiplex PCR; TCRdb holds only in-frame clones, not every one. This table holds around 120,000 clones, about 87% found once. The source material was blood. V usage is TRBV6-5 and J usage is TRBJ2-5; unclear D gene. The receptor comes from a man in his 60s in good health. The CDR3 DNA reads TGTGCCAGCAGTTATGCACAATCCCAAGAGACCCAGTACTTC. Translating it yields CASSYAQSQETQYF.